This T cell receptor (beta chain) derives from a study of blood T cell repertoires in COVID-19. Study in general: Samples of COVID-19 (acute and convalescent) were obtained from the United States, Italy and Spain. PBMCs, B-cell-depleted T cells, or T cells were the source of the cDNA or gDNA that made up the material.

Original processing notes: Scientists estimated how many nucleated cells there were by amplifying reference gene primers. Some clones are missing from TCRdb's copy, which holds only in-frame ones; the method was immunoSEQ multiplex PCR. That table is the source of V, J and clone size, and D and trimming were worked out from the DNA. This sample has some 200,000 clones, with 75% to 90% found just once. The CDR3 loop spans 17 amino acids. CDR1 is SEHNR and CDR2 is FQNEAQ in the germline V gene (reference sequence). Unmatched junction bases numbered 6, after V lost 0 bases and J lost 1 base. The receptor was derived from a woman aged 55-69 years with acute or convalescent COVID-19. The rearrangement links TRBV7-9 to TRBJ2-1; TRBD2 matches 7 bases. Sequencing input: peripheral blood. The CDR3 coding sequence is TGTGCCAGCAGCTTAGCTAGCGGGTTGCCGTCCTACAATGAGCAGTTCTTC. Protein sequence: CASSLASGLPSYNEQFF.